The rows below give T cell receptor beta chains drawn from one sample of a study of molecular identifiers for immune sequencing clone quantification. Using its own MiXCR run on the PCR reads, TCRdb lists one record per CDR3 protein. Counted here are under 650,000 distinct CDR3 sequences, nearly 20% occurring once; the ten biggest clones make up roughly 0.83%. Sequenced material: naive CD8+ T cells from blood, with Jurkat cell RNA spiked in. The source of these receptors is a human donor in good health. Some libraries in this study had Jurkat cell RNA spiked in. CDR3s include the opening cysteine and the closing phenylalanine or tryptophan. The order of the fields is clone size, D gene, V gene, J gene, CDR3 DNA, CDR3 protein. D genes are given only for firm matches. Rows may omit the clone size; those that give it use once, few, many or a size class.

many,NA,TRBV29-1,TRBJ1-2,TGCAGCGTTGATTTTCGGGAGGACTATGGCTACACCTTC,CSVDFREDYGYTF
few,TRBD2,TRBV4-3,TRBJ2-7,TGCGCCAGCAGCCAAGGGCGGGCTCAGCGGGGATACGAGCAGTACTTC,CASSQGRAQRGYEQYF
NA,NA,TRBV29-1,TRBJ2-7,NA,CSVGPGLAGGPHEQYF
NA,TRBD1,TRBV20-1,TRBJ2-1,TGCAGTGCTAGCGATGATCGGACAGGGCGACTACCTTACAATGAGCAGTTCTTC,CSASDDRTGRLPYNEQFF
NA,NA,TRBV20-1,TRBJ1-1,TGCAGTGCAACCGACATGACGCCTGAAGCTTTCTTT,CSATDMTPEAFF
NA,TRBD1,TRBV12-3/TRBV12-4,TRBJ2-2,TGTGCCAGCAGACCTCGGACAGGGGCGAACACCGGGGAGCTGTTTTTT,CASRPRTGANTGELFF
many,NA,TRBV7-2,TRBJ1-1,TGTGCCAGCAGTTATACAGCCAACACTGAAGCTTTCTTT,CASSYTANTEAFF
many,NA,TRBV12-3/TRBV12-4,TRBJ1-1,TGTGCCAGCAGTGACTACGCTGTACAGGGCTTGATGAACACTGAAGCTTTCTTT,CASSDYAVQGLMNTEAFF
many,TRBD2,TRBV6-2/TRBV6-3,TRBJ2-5,TGTGCCAGCGGAGCGGGGGTACAAGAGACCCAGTACTTC,CASGAGVQETQYF
many,NA,TRBV29-1,TRBJ2-3,TGCAGCGTTATATTGCCCACAGATACGCAGTATTTT,CSVILPTDTQYF
many,NA,TRBV5-1,TRBJ1-1,TGCGCCAGCAGCTTGGCAGCACCCGGCCCAAGCGTCACTGAAGCTTTCTTT,CASSLAAPGPSVTEAFF
many,NA,TRBV9,TRBJ2-2,TGTGCCAGCAGCGTGGGGTCGCTGTGGAACACCGGGGAGCTGTTTTTT,CASSVGSLWNTGELFF
many,TRBD1,TRBV27,TRBJ1-1,TGTGCCAGCGCCCCCCGGGACAGGGTTACTGAAGCTTTCTTT,CASAPRDRVTEAFF